This T cell receptor beta chain is drawn from a study of vaccination and CD4 T cells after COVID-19. An Oncomine TCR Beta short-read assay was used to sequence the DNA from cultured CD4+ T cells. TCRdb reprocessed the PCR reads with MiXCR, giving one entry per CDR3 protein. The sample carries approximately 6,600 distinct CDR3 sequences, over 40% recorded once. Treatment described: roughly 11-day PBMC culture with coronavirus spike peptide pools or control peptides (ViraFEST assay). The collection of CD4+ T cells from the unexposed donor took place before the COVID-19 pandemic (2011-2018). This clonotype has only a few counts. Its antigen is as yet unknown. With 2 bases clipped from V and 5 bases from J, the junction kept 7 bases outside the gene matches. CDR3 size: 15 residues. Germline loops: CDR1 MNHEY, CDR2 SMNVEV (reference sequence).

The clonotype was recovered from a human donor in good health. The sequenced sample was CD4+ T cells from blood, cultured in vitro. The chain links TRBV27 to TRBJ1-2, with 8 bases aligning to TRBD1. CDR3 coding DNA: TGTGCCAGCAGTTTAGGGACAGGTGAGGAGTATGGCTACACCTTC. This translates into CASSLGTGEEYGYTF.